These 19 T cell receptor beta chains originate from one sample sequenced in a study of blood T cells in healthy people across ages. The second PCR ran about 7 to 12 cycles with a sample-barcoded 5' primer and J-beta primers. From the 5' RACE reads, TCRdb called clonotypes with MiXCR, one entry per CDR3 protein. The sample shows some 290,000 distinct CDR3 sequences, 27% of them seen only once. Sequenced sample: blood. Receptors were obtained from an older woman in good health.

The V call is TRBV10-3, the J call TRBJ2-6; 8 bases are a match to TRBD1. V was pared by 4 bases and J by 0 bases, with 8 bases of the junction left unmatched. From germline, CDR1 is ENHRY and CDR2 SYGVKD. The CDR3 length is 18 residues. The CDR3 sequence is CAISAAGGYRSGANVLTF. CDR3 nucleotides: TGTGCCATCAGTGCCGCAGGGGGCTATCGCTCTGGGGCCAACGTCCTGACTTTC.

This clonotype was counted a few times. The CDR3 is CASSLSTAKNIQYF. For the CDR3, the DNA is TGTGCCAGCAGCTTATCGACAGCCAAAAACATTCAGTACTTC. The chain combines TRBV11-2 with TRBJ2-4; D gene unclear. The V gene lost 2 bases and the J gene lost 0 bases, with 5 bases spanning the gap. This CDR3 has 14 residues. Germline V gives CDR1 SGHAT, CDR2 FQNNGV.

This clonotype was seen more than once but under ten times. The rearrangement joins TRBV7-2 to TRBJ1-1, with D possibly matching TRBD1 (5 bases). The V end lost 4 bases, the J end lost 1 base, and 13 bases lay between the germline ends. The CDR3 totals 15 residues. The germline gives CDR1 SGHTA, CDR2 FQGNSA. For the CDR3, the DNA is TGTGCCAGCAGCTCGGGACTCAAGGGGAACACTGAAGCTTTCTTT. This encodes CASSSGLKGNTEAFF.

This chain links TRBV12-3 or TRBV12-4 with TRBJ2-5; tentative D call: TRBD2 (5 bases). TRBJ2-1 explains the end of the DNA better; the J call may be wrong. The CDR3 spans 13 residues. The CDR3 sequence: CASSSGLINEQFF. CDR3 sequence (DNA): TGTGCCAGCAGTTCCGGACTTATCAATGAGCAGTTCTTC.

The chain recombines TRBV4-3 with TRBJ2-1; either TRBD1 or TRBD2 may fit D (6 bases each). V was shortened by 0 bases and J by 4 bases, with 22 bases between the two germline ends. Germline loops: CDR1 LGHNA, CDR2 YSLEER. CDR3 length equals 19 residues. The CDR3 DNA sequence: TGCGCCAGCAGCCAAGACGGAGGCGGGGCAGTGGGGGCATACAATGAGCAGTTCTTC. This sequence encodes CASSQDGGGAVGAYNEQFF.

The gene calls are TRBV20-1 and TRBJ2-1, with D perhaps TRBD1 (5 bases). Per germline, CDR1 DFQATT and CDR2 SNEGSKA (reference sequence). This CDR3 is built from 11 residues. Between the trimmed V and J ends, which lost 5 bases and 10 bases, there was a span of 12 bases. CDR3 region: CSAVGASEQFF. In DNA, the CDR3 is TGCAGTGCTGTTGGGGCAAGCGAGCAGTTCTTC.

This chain connects TRBV7-2 to TRBJ2-5; 8 bases are a match to TRBD1. The CDR3 totals 15 residues. Germline CDR1 reads SGHTA; CDR2 reads FQGNSA. V was pared by 1 base and J by 5 bases, with 6 bases of the junction left unmatched. The chain's CDR3 is CASSLGPGGFETQYF. The DNA for the CDR3 is TGTGCCAGCAGCTTAGGGCCAGGGGGCTTCGAGACCCAGTACTTC.

There are a few counts of this clonotype. The chain is built from TRBV5-1 and TRBJ2-1, with 12 bases lining up with TRBD2. V lost 0 bases and J lost 6; bases outside the gene matches: 4. The CDR3 runs to 16 residues. Germline lookup yields CDR1 SGHRS and CDR2 YFSETQ. CDR3 sequence reads: CASSLALAGGRNEQFF. CDR3 bases: TGCGCCAGCAGCTTGGCGCTAGCGGGAGGGCGCAATGAGCAGTTCTTC.

This chain uses TRBV28 with TRBJ2-7; no firm D call. The length of the CDR3 is 12 residues. Germline V CDR1 and CDR2: MDHEN, SYDVKM. With 5 bases removed from V and 7 bases from J, the gap between germline ends came to 12 bases. In nucleotides, the CDR3 is TGTGCCAGCAGTAACGTACATCAGGAGCAGTACTTC. It encodes CASSNVHQEQYF. Together with reference TRBV28 and TRBJ2-7, the CDR3 gives the full variable domain: DVKVTQSSRYLVKRTGEKVFLECVQDMDHENMFWYRQDPGLGLRLIYFSYDVKMKEKGDIPEGYSVSREKKERFSLILESASTNQTSMYLCASSNVHQEQYFGPGTRLTVT.

Only one count was recorded for this clonotype. A much larger clone is a single base away; this may be a read error. The chain recombines TRBV11-1 with TRBJ2-1, with TRBD2 matching over 13 bases. CDR1 is SGHAT, CDR2 FQDESV, per germline (reference sequence). The V and J ends lost 2 bases and 0 bases, in that order; junction bases with no gene match: 13. This CDR3 has 21 residues. In DNA, the CDR3 is TGTGCCAGCAGCTTATTTCAGCCGGGACTAGCGGGGAATGGCTCCTACAATGAGCAGTTCTTC. Translated, it gives CASSLFQPGLAGNGSYNEQFF.

The sample holds a few counts of this clonotype. This chain links TRBV7-8 with TRBJ2-5; 7 nucleotides agree with TRBD1. The V and J ends lost 4 bases and 5 bases, in that order; junction bases with no gene match: 7. The CDR3 extends over 14 amino acids. Germline V lookup: CDR1 SGHVS, CDR2 FQNEAQ. The CDR3 sequence is CASSSWTGSETQYF. The CDR3 nucleotides read TGTGCCAGCAGCTCCTGGACAGGCTCCGAGACCCAGTACTTC.

In its sample, this clonotype was seen a few times. The chain recombines TRBV7-2 with TRBJ2-5; D possibly corresponds to TRBD2 (5 bases). The germline V gene encodes CDR1 SGHTA and CDR2 FQGNSA. This CDR3 has 14 residues. With 5 bases removed from V and 1 base from J, the gap between germline ends came to 11 bases. CDR3 nucleotides: TGTGCCAGCAGCCTCTACGGACTCCAAGAGACCCAGTACTTC. This gives the protein CASSLYGLQETQYF.

This clonotype has only a few counts. The rearrangement links TRBV3-1 to TRBJ1-3; unclear D gene. This CDR3 comprises 15 residues. V dropped 1 base and J dropped 2 bases, with 9 bases sitting between them. Germline CDR1 LGHDT, CDR2 YNNKEL (reference sequence). The CDR3 here is CASSQGVTAGNTIYF. The CDR3 DNA reads as TGTGCCAGCAGCCAAGGGGTTACGGCTGGAAACACCATATATTTT.

The rearrangement joins TRBV18 to TRBJ1-5; D is ambiguous. The CDR3 is 15 residues long. Germline CDR1 KGHSH, CDR2 LQKENI. Between the trimmed V and J ends, which lost 3 bases and 0 bases, there was a span of 9 bases. The CDR3 region is CASSPGGNSNQPQHF. Here the CDR3 DNA reads TGTGCCAGCTCACCGGGAGGGAATAGCAATCAGCCCCAGCATTTT.

This clonotype came up many times. V gene TRBV29-1 combines with J gene TRBJ2-1, with D perhaps matching TRBD1 (5 bases). CDR1 and CDR2 (germline): SQVTM, ANQGSEA. The CDR3 loop spans 12 amino acids. With 5 bases removed from V and 5 bases from J, the gap between germline ends came to 10 bases. Here the CDR3 reads CSVLTANNEQFF. CDR3 bases: TGCAGCGTTCTGACAGCGAACAATGAGCAGTTCTTC.

This chain links TRBV20-1 with TRBJ2-6, with a weak D call TRBD2 (5 bases). The CDR3 is 16 residues long. The V gene's germline CDR1 is DFQATT and CDR2 SNEGSKA (reference sequence). Trimming shortened V by 6 bases and J by 0 bases, and 15 bases separated the two germline ends. The CDR3 is CSAGGSLDSGANVLTF. CDR3 in DNA: TGCAGTGCCGGAGGTAGCTTAGACTCTGGGGCCAACGTCCTGACTTTC.

The gene calls are TRBV3-1 and TRBJ2-1; possible D gene TRBD2, 6 bases. The germline gives CDR1 LGHDT, CDR2 YNNKEL (reference sequence). V was cut by 0 bases and J by 6 bases, with 15 bases left in between. The CDR3 consists of 16 residues. In DNA form, the CDR3 reads TGTGCCAGCAGCCAAGAACGTTTGAGGGGAGGCAATGAGCAGTTCTTC. Amino acids: CASSQERLRGGNEQFF.

V gene TRBV4-1 combines with J gene TRBJ1-4, with 9 bases fitting TRBD1. The CDR3 length is 14 residues. CDR1 and CDR2 from the germline V gene are MGHRA and YSYEKL. The CDR3 reads CEFLRGTGYEKLFF. CDR3 DNA: TGCGAATTCCTTCGCGGGACAGGGTATGAAAAACTGTTTTTT.

The V gene is TRBV28, the J gene TRBJ2-6; D is unclear. With 5 bases removed from V and 0 bases from J, the gap between germline ends came to 8 bases. CDR1 and CDR2 (germline): MDHEN, SYDVKM. The CDR3 length is 15 residues. The DNA for the CDR3 is TGTGCCAGCAGTCCTCACTCCTCTGGGGCCAACGTCCTGACTTTC. Translating gives CASSPHSSGANVLTF. Based on the CDR3 plus reference TRBV28 and TRBJ2-6, the full variable domain is DVKVTQSSRYLVKRTGEKVFLECVQDMDHENMFWYRQDPGLGLRLIYFSYDVKMKEKGDIPEGYSVSREKKERFSLILESASTNQTSMYLCASSPHSSGANVLTFGAGSRLTVL.